This TCR beta chain came from a study of Graves' ophthalmopathy and Graves' hyperthyroidism. For the study at large: There was a collection of peripheral blood at initial diagnosis, before any treatment. Notes on the study in general: Blood also carried most expanded thyroid clonotypes exceeding 0.001 frequency. A classifier, a 13-signature model, separated ophthalmopathy from stable hyperthyroidism with about 87% sensitivity and about 83% specificity.

Trimming removed 1 base from V and 6 bases from J, with 9 bases in between. The CDR3 covers 13 residues. CDR1 is MGHDK, CDR2 SYGVNS, per germline. Using RNA transcripts, the TCR beta CDR3 regions were amplified. RT-PCR was first run with HTBI primers, then multiplex PCR in a second round. TCRdb recomputed calls from the multiplex PCR reads with MiXCR, one row per CDR3 protein. The table has 450,000 or so distinct CDR3 sequences, over 13% seen once; the top ten hold about 10%. Each donor who had ophthalmopathy showed moderate-to-severe activity, a CAS of ≥3, a NOSPECS of ≥4, and a duration under 3 months. This clonotype appeared many times. The antigen is unknown.

V and J are TRBV25-1 and TRBJ1-2; TRBD1 is a possible D gene (5 bases). Sequencing was carried out using blood. The clonotype originates from a woman aged 25 to 45 with Graves' ophthalmopathy. CDR3 residues: CASSESTVDGYTF. CDR3 in DNA: TGTGCCAGCAGTGAATCGACAGTAGATGGCTACACCTTC.